This TCR beta chain is drawn from a study of human T cells and chemical hapten exposure. Study at large: Read at 6 days, the patch tests placed 0.01% DPC on the upper back. Findings and caveats of the study: Every donor had alopecia, and their immune response may therefore differ from healthy people's. PT1 expanded TCR counts and patch test score correlated positively.

As for time point: patch test 3, about 24 weeks after DPC sensitization. Treatment given: therapeutic diphenylcyclopropenone sensitization with weekly scalp DPC. Notes on this clonotype: The antigen is not known.

The CDR3 totals 14 residues. Germline CDR1 MDHEN, CDR2 SYDVKM. The V gene end was trimmed by 7 bases and the J gene end by 1 base; junction bases not matched to a gene: 3. TCRdb passed the RACE reads through MiXCR, listing each CDR3 protein once. The profile shows 62,000 or so distinct CDR3 sequences, roughly 11% of them singletons. The rearrangement uses TRBV28 and TRBJ2-1; 8 bases map to TRBD1. Sample: whole blood, taken in connection with sensitization to the hapten diphenylcyclopropenone (DPC). The sequence came from a woman younger than 45 with alopecia areata. Some clones in this sample may be carry-over from other donors' samples. CDR3: CASTQGASYNEQFF. The CDR3 DNA follows: TGTGCCAGCACCCAGGGGGCATCCTACAATGAGCAGTTCTTC.